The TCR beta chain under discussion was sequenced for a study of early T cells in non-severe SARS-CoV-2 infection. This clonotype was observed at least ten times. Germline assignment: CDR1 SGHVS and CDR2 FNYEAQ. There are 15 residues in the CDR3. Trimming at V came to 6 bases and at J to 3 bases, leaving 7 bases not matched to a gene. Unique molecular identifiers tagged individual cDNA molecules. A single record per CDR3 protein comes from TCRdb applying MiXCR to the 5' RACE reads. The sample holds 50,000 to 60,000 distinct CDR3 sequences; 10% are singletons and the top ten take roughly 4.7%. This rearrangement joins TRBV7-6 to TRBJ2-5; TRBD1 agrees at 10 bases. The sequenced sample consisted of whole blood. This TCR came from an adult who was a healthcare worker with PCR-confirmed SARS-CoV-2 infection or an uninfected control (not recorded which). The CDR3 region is CASRAGTGAEETQYF. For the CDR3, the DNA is TGTGCCAGCAGGGCCGGGACAGGGGCCGAAGAGACCCAGTACTTC.